Reported below is one TCR beta chain. The data stem from a study of blood T cell repertoires in COVID-19. Study context: The study drew acute and convalescent COVID-19 samples from the United States, Italy and Spain. PBMCs, B-cell-depleted T cells, or T cells were the source of the cDNA or gDNA that made up the material.

Per germline, CDR1 MNHEY and CDR2 SVGAGI. V lost 8 bases to trimming and J lost 8 bases, with 16 bases between them. The CDR3 contains 13 residues. Authors' data handling: Reference gene primers were amplified, and this amplification served to estimate nucleated cell counts. Here immunoSEQ multiplex PCR was the method, and the copy in TCRdb shows in-frame clones only, minus some. D and trimming were read from the DNA, whereas the V and J calls and clone size are those reported in that table. The data show about 210,000 clones, with 75% to 85% seen just once and 2% to 2.5% held by the top ten. Material: peripheral blood. The sequence was collected from a man aged 40-49 years who had recovered from COVID-19. The chain has TRBV6-5 and TRBJ2-1; weak D call: TRBD2 (6 bases). Written as DNA, the CDR3 is TGTGCCAGCGGCTTATTGTCGGGGGATGAGCAGTTCTTC. Its protein is CASGLLSGDEQFF.